This TCR beta chain stems from a study of metastatic and nonmetastatic thyroid tumors (dated by TCRdb to between 2020 and 2021). In the study overall: Repertoires from peripheral blood and from tumor or nodule tissue samples of malignant and benign thyroid patients were compared. Points the paper makes about the study in general: In both blood and tumor samples, TCR beta diversity was reported to be significantly higher in malignant tumors than in benign nodules.

Libraries were prepared through PCR. Sequencing used an Illumina HiSeq 4000. The TCR beta-chain CDR3 region of each patient was profiled by high-throughput sequencing. Per the original workflow: Drawing on CDR3 differences between clinicopathological groups, the researchers built a classifier meant to tell apart patients with distant-metastatic papillary thyroid cancer. Repertoire diversity was assessed with the Shannon index, and tumor-blood repertoire similarity with the Morisita-Horn index. Through fastp at Q25 and MiXCR, TCRdb rebuilt clones from the public reads, retaining in-frame beta chains. The V and J calls and clone size come from TCRdb's table, not from the authors' own analysis. This sample is represented by about 21,000 clones; 15% to 20% of them were singletons. The ten largest clones add up to roughly 21% of the sample. CDR1 and CDR2, looked up from the germline V gene (reference sequence), are SGHNT and YYREEE. The CDR3 starts with the cysteine, ends with the phenylalanine, and has 14 residues. Of all the DNA, just the CDR3 is kept, 42 bases in frame from base 1. Trimming costs V 4 bases and J 10 bases, and their ends lie 15 bases apart.

Many counts were recorded for this clone. Its antigen remains unidentified. No base-level quality is on record; no much larger clone is a single base apart. No treatment had been received by any patient before thyroid surgery. Using T-cell receptor beta sequencing, the study looked back at clinical samples from patients collected from about 2011 to 2018. Sample: blood. The sequence derives from a male donor with papillary thyroid cancer or a benign thyroid nodule (not recorded which). Some clones in this sample may be carry-over from other donors' samples. The V and J genes are TRBV5-4 and TRBJ1-6; the D segment could be TRBD1, given 5 matching bases. In nucleotide form, the sequence is TGTGCCAGCAGCCTCCAGGGTAGCCGGTCACCCCTCCACTTT. The translation is CASSLQGSRSPLHF.